The next 30 T cell receptor beta chains were all read from a single sample in a study of blood T cell repertoires in COVID-19. Method: immunoSEQ multiplex PCR; TCRdb's copy keeps in-frame clones and lacks some. The sample holds around 270,000 clones; roughly 88% are singletons and the top ten take about 3.4%. Sequencing used PBMCs or T cells enriched from blood (not recorded which). The receptors stem from a middle-aged woman who had been exposed to COVID-19.

The chain couples TRBV28 to TRBJ2-3; 8 bases match TRBD2. CDR3 length: 15 residues. The V segment lost 4 bases and the J segment 6 bases; nucleotides outside the gene matches: 9. The germline V gene encodes CDR1 MDHEN and CDR2 SYDVKM. In DNA form, the CDR3 reads TGTGCCAGCAGTTCCGCCGCCTCTAGCGGGGATACGCAGTATTTT. It encodes CASSSAASSGDTQYF. The full variable domain, in which reference TRBV28 and TRBJ2-3 provide the parts outside the CDR3, is DVKVTQSSRYLVKRTGEKVFLECVQDMDHENMFWYRQDPGLGLRLIYFSYDVKMKEKGDIPEGYSVSREKKERFSLILESASTNQTSMYLCASSSAASSGDTQYFGPGTRLTVL.

The chain combines TRBV4-3 with TRBJ2-3; tentatively, D is TRBD1 (5 bases). The CDR3 sequence is 14 residues long. Germline lookup yields CDR1 LGHNA and CDR2 YSLEER. With 4 bases removed from V and 1 base from J, the gap between germline ends came to 9 bases. Here the CDR3 reads CASSPQGGTDTQYF. CDR3 nucleotide sequence: TGCGCCAGCAGCCCCCAGGGTGGCACAGATACGCAGTATTTT.

The chain employs TRBV12-3 or TRBV12-4 and TRBJ1-5, with D unclear. Trimming pared 5 bases from V and 4 bases from J, leaving 6 bases between. This CDR3 contains 12 residues. The chain's CDR3 is CASSPTNQPQHF. CDR3 nucleotides: TGTGCCAGCAGTCCGACTAATCAGCCCCAGCATTTT.

This clone was seen only a few times. The chain is built from TRBV5-4 and TRBJ2-6, with a tentative D call TRBD1 (6 bases). CDR1 and CDR2 (germline): SGHNT, YYREEE (reference sequence). Trimming took 0 bases from V and 4 from J, leaving 14 bases between them. The CDR3 extends over 17 amino acids. The CDR3 DNA reads as TGTGCCAGCAGCTTGGGGAGAGGGGGAGCAGGGGCCAACGTCCTGACTTTC. It yields the protein CASSLGRGGAGANVLTF.

Regarding this clone: At one end, the junction sequence differs from germline, possibly due to a read error. V is TRBV5-1 and J is TRBJ2-1; 7 positions match TRBD2. CDR1 and CDR2 (germline): SGHRS, YFSETQ. The CDR3 sequence is 16 residues long. The CDR3 sequence is CASSLARGRALNEQFF. The CDR3 DNA is TGTGCCAGCAGCTTGGCTCGCGGGAGAGCCCTGAATGAGCAGTTCTTC.

J is TRBJ2-1 and V is TRBV3-1 (or the pseudogene TRBV3-2); 7 bases align to TRBD2. Per the germline V gene, CDR1 is LGHDT and CDR2 is YNNKEL (reference sequence). V lost 4 bases, J lost 4 bases, and 10 bases stayed unmatched. This CDR3 is built from 16 residues. In nucleotides, the CDR3 is TGTGCCAGCAGCCGCGAACGGACTAGGGCTTACAATGAGCAGTTCTTC. This gives the protein CASSRERTRAYNEQFF.

V gene TRBV28 combines with J gene TRBJ1-5; TRBD1 might be the D (6 bases). V was pared by 4 bases and J by 0 bases, with 16 bases between. The CDR3 covers 17 residues. Germline V gene sequence: CDR1 MDHEN, CDR2 SYDVKM. The CDR3, as DNA: TGTGCCAGCAGTTACCAGACAGGAGCTTTTAGCAATCAGCCCCAGCATTTT. This gives the protein CASSYQTGAFSNQPQHF. The full variable domain, rest sourced from reference TRBV28 and TRBJ1-5, is DVKVTQSSRYLVKRTGEKVFLECVQDMDHENMFWYRQDPGLGLRLIYFSYDVKMKEKGDIPEGYSVSREKKERFSLILESASTNQTSMYLCASSYQTGAFSNQPQHFGDGTRLSIL.

The chain employs TRBV7-3 and TRBJ1-1; TRBD1 matches at 9 bases. Unmatched junction bases numbered 2, after V lost 2 bases and J lost 7 bases. The CDR3 spans 13 residues. Germline V gene lookup returns CDR1 SGHTA and CDR2 FQGTGA. For the CDR3, the DNA is TGTGCCAGCAGCTTAGGACAGGGGAATGAAGCTTTCTTT. This gives the protein CASSLGQGNEAFF.

The gene calls are TRBV5-1 and TRBJ2-3; TRBD2 matches at 7 bases. V dropped 7 bases and J dropped 5; count of bases not matched to a gene: 10. The length of the CDR3 is 14 residues. The germline V gene has CDR1 SGHRS and CDR2 YFSETQ. CDR3 nucleotides: TGCGCCAGCGGTGGGGGGGACCCAAGAGATACGCAGTATTTT. It specifies CASGGGDPRDTQYF.

The V call is TRBV6-5, the J call TRBJ1-1; no clear D. V was shortened by 5 bases and J by 1 base, with 14 bases between the two germline ends. CDR1 MNHEY and CDR2 SVGAGI come from the germline V gene. This CDR3 has 15 residues. This CDR3 is CASSTGEVQNTEAFF. CDR3 bases: TGTGCCAGCAGTACCGGGGAGGTACAGAACACTGAAGCTTTCTTT.

This chain connects TRBV6-4 to TRBJ2-1, with D possibly being TRBD1 (5 bases). V gave up 5 bases and J gave up 6 bases, with 23 bases separating them. Germline V lookup: CDR1 MRHNA, CDR2 SNTAGT. This CDR3 comprises 17 residues. The CDR3 loop is CASSPLGLGRQINEQFF. As DNA, the CDR3 is TGTGCCAGCAGTCCCCTCGGGTTGGGTAGACAGATCAATGAGCAGTTCTTC.

The count of this clone is one. V and J are TRBV11-3 and TRBJ2-2, with D uncertain. The V end was cut by 0 bases, the J end by 5 bases, with 13 bases between. The CDR3 extends over 16 amino acids. Germline loops: CDR1 SGHNT, CDR2 YENEEA. CDR3 amino acids: CASSLDSTPRTGELFF. CDR3 sequence (DNA): TGTGCCAGCAGCTTAGATTCAACACCTAGAACCGGGGAGCTGTTTTTT.

The rearrangement links TRBV7-8 to TRBJ2-7; 8 bases line up with TRBD1. The CDR3 spans 15 residues. Germline V gene lookup returns CDR1 SGHVS and CDR2 FQNEAQ. J gave up 0 bases and V 1 base, and 2 bases lay outside the gene matches. This chain's CDR3 is CASSLVGQASYEQYV. In DNA form, the CDR3 reads TGTGCCAGCAGCTTAGTGGGACAGGCCTCCTACGAGCAGTACGTC.

This chain links TRBV10-2 with TRBJ1-1, with 7 bases aligning to TRBD1. V was pared by 6 bases and J by 1 base, with 8 bases of the junction left unmatched. CDR3 length: 15 amino acids. Germline loops: CDR1 WSHSY, CDR2 SAAADI. The CDR3 coding sequence is TGCGCCAGCAGGATCAGTGGGACAGCGAACACTGAAGCTTTCTTT. It is translated as CASRISGTANTEAFF.

This chain joins TRBV7-9 and TRBJ1-2; 7 bases fit TRBD1. Losses at the gene ends were 2 bases for V and 8 bases for J; bases not matched to a gene: 11. The germline CDR1 and CDR2 sequences are SEHNR and FQNEAQ (reference sequence). This CDR3 spans 15 amino acids. The CDR3 DNA reads as TGTGCCAGCAGCTTACCCGGGACAGCGAAACTGGGCTACACCTTC. It specifies CASSLPGTAKLGYTF. Using reference TRBV7-9 and TRBJ1-2 for the parts outside the CDR3, the full variable domain is DTGVSQNPRHKITKRGQNVTFRCDPISEHNRLYWYRQTLGQGPEFLTYFQNEAQLEKSRLLSDRFSAERPKGSFSTLEIQRTEQGDSAMYLCASSLPGTAKLGYTFGSGTRLTVV.

This clone showed up just once. The J gene is TRBJ1-1, the V gene TRBV29-1; 11 bases map to TRBD1. Germline CDR1 and CDR2: SQVTM and ANQGSEA. CDR3 length: 15 amino acids. The V and J ends lost 4 bases and 5 bases, in that order; junction bases with no gene match: 9. The CDR3 DNA sequence: TGCAGCGTTGGCGGGGCCCGGGACAGGGGGACTGAAGCTTTCTTT. This encodes CSVGGARDRGTEAFF. Together with reference TRBV29-1 and TRBJ1-1, the CDR3 gives the full variable domain: SAVISQKPSRDICQRGTSLTIQCQVDSQVTMMFWYRQQPGQSLTLIATANQGSEATYESGFVIDKFPISRPNLTFSTLTVSNMSPEDSSIYLCSVGGARDRGTEAFFGQGTRLTVV.

This rearrangement joins TRBV7-9 to TRBJ2-1, with D unclear. The CDR3 covers 11 residues. Germline V CDR1 and CDR2: SEHNR, FQNEAQ (reference sequence). V lost 5 bases to trimming and J lost 9 bases, with 8 bases between them. In nucleotides, the CDR3 is TGTGCCAGCAGCCGCGAGGTTGAGCAGTTCTTC. It yields the protein CASSREVEQFF.

The rearrangement uses TRBV6-5 and TRBJ2-1; D possibly corresponds to TRBD1 (7 bases). The CDR3 extends over 10 amino acids. Trimming removed 8 bases from V and 14 bases from J, with 13 bases in between. Germline loops: CDR1 MNHEY, CDR2 SVGAGI. DNA of the CDR3: TGTGCCAGCGTGCGGGACAGAAAGTTCTTC. Its translation is CASVRDRKFF.

This clone appeared a single time. The chain has TRBV18 and TRBJ2-2; a weak D match, TRBD1 (6 bases). V gave up 6 bases and J gave up 0 bases, with 11 bases separating them. The CDR3 totals 15 residues. The germline V gene encodes CDR1 KGHSH and CDR2 LQKENI. The CDR3 protein is CASSPGTPNTGELFF. The DNA of the CDR3 is TGTGCCAGCTCCCCCGGGACACCGAACACCGGGGAGCTGTTTTTT.

The CDR3 DNA reads as TGTGCCAGCAGTTATGGGGAGGGGAACACCATATATTTT. Its translation is CASSYGEGNTIYF. The chain carries TRBV6-5 and TRBJ1-3, with TRBD1 as a possible D gene (5 bases). Looked up from germline, CDR1 is MNHEY and CDR2 is SVGAGI. The CDR3 spans 13 residues. V lost 3 bases to trimming and J lost 7 bases, with 10 bases between them.

The rearrangement uses TRBV29-1 and TRBJ1-1, with TRBD1 as a possible D gene (6 bases). The CDR3 is made up of 13 amino acids. Trimming shortened V by 2 bases and J by 5 bases, and 12 bases separated the two germline ends. CDR1 is SQVTM and CDR2 is ANQGSEA in the germline V gene. CDR3 region: CSVELGGGTEAFF. CDR3 DNA: TGCAGCGTTGAATTAGGGGGTGGAACTGAAGCTTTCTTT.

This rearrangement joins TRBV14 to TRBJ2-7; 7 bases match TRBD1. Germline trimming cut 2 bases from V and 6 bases from J; bases unmatched to any gene: 4. The CDR3 extends over 13 amino acids. The germline V gene has CDR1 SGHDN and CDR2 FVKESK. CDR3 in amino acids: CASSQSRGFEQYF. The CDR3 DNA reads as TGTGCCAGCAGCCAATCCAGGGGGTTCGAGCAGTACTTC.

The chain carries TRBV30 and TRBJ2-7; a weak D match, TRBD1 (5 bases). Germline CDR1 and CDR2: GTSNPN and SVGIG (reference sequence). Trimming left V 0 bases short and J 7 bases short, with 13 bases between. The CDR3 runs 13 residues. CDR3 DNA: TGTGCCTGGAGTGTAAAGGGGAAAGCGGAGCAGTACTTC. As protein: CAWSVKGKAEQYF.

Remarks on this clone: The same CDR3 also results from other DNA sequences found in this sample. The genes are TRBV5-1 and TRBJ1-2; 9 bases line up with TRBD1. Germline CDR1 reads SGHRS; CDR2 reads YFSETQ. The J segment lost 8 bases and the V segment lost 4 bases, leaving 6 bases of the junction unmatched. The CDR3 runs 13 residues. CDR3: CASSLGQGKGYTF. CDR3 bases: TGCGCCAGCAGCCTAGGACAGGGGAAGGGCTACACCTTC.

The V call is TRBV11-3, the J call TRBJ1-6; D perhaps matches TRBD1 (5 bases). V lost 2 bases and J lost 0, with 11 bases in between. The V gene's germline CDR1 is SGHNT and CDR2 YENEEA. The CDR3 consists of 17 residues. The CDR3 sequence: CASSLWGRYSYNSPLHF. The CDR3 DNA reads as TGTGCCAGCAGCTTATGGGGCCGTTACTCCTATAATTCACCCCTCCACTTT.

The V and J genes are TRBV30 and TRBJ1-5, with D unclear. This CDR3 spans 14 amino acids. V shed 0 bases and J shed 1 base, with 7 bases lying between them. Germline CDR1 and CDR2: GTSNPN and SVGIG (reference sequence). The CDR3 sequence: CAWSVRGSNQPQHF. The DNA for the CDR3 is TGTGCCTGGAGTGTACGGGGAAGCAATCAGCCCCAGCATTTT.

The chain is built from TRBV29-1 and TRBJ1-1, with D hard to call. Germline lookup yields CDR1 SQVTM and CDR2 ANQGSEA. The V end was cut by 7 bases, the J end by 11 bases, with 17 bases between. This CDR3 is 11 amino acids long. CDR3 residues: CSAVPAVAAFF. The CDR3 region has the DNA TGCAGCGCCGTACCAGCGGTGGCGGCTTTCTTT.

The chain uses TRBV29-1 and TRBJ1-2; D is undetermined. Germline CDR1 is SQVTM and CDR2 is ANQGSEA. V lost 1 base and J lost 7, with 13 bases in between. This CDR3 comprises 13 residues. The CDR3 sequence: CSVEVRSMSGYTF. The CDR3 coding sequence is TGCAGCGTTGAAGTCCGATCCATGAGTGGCTACACCTTC.

This chain connects TRBV27 to TRBJ2-4, with 7 bases that match TRBD1. This CDR3 is 15 amino acids long. With 5 bases clipped from V and 2 bases from J, the junction kept 6 bases outside the gene matches. Germline lookup yields CDR1 MNHEY and CDR2 SMNVEV (reference sequence). The DNA of the CDR3 is TGTGCCAGCAGTGAGACAGGGCTGACCAAAAACATTCAGTACTTC. Its protein is CASSETGLTKNIQYF.

The chain joins TRBV9 to TRBJ1-2; D gene uncertain. V lost 2 bases to trimming and J lost 4 bases, with 6 bases between them. Germline V lookup: CDR1 SGDLS, CDR2 YYNGEE. CDR3 length equals 12 residues. The CDR3 spells CASSVGSYGYTF. The CDR3, as DNA: TGTGCCAGCAGCGTGGGCTCCTATGGCTACACCTTC.